What follows are 3 T cell receptor beta chains derived from one specimen sequenced in a study of long-term antiretroviral therapy in people with HIV. They ran version v3.0 of the immunoSEQ assay at survey level. The table came from immunoSEQ multiplex PCR; TCRdb's copy has only in-frame clones and leaves some out. The data contain approximately 26,000 clones, 84% of them singletons. The specimen was unsorted PBMCs, collected 0.4 years after starting antiretroviral therapy. These receptors were collected from a man in his late teens or twenties with HIV.

The chain combines TRBV19 with TRBJ2-4; TRBD1 agrees at 7 bases. Germline CDR1 reads LNHDA; CDR2 reads SQIVND (reference sequence). The V and J ends lost 1 base and 7 bases, in that order; junction bases with no gene match: 4. This CDR3 spans 14 amino acids. DNA for the CDR3: TGTGCCAGTAGTATAGTGGGCAGGGGGAACATTCAGTACTTC. Amino acids: CASSIVGRGNIQYF.

This rearrangement joins TRBV11-2 to TRBJ1-5, with D unresolved. Between the trimmed V and J ends, which lost 2 bases and 5 bases, there was a span of 7 bases. CDR1 is SGHAT, CDR2 FQNNGV, per germline. The CDR3 totals 13 residues. The DNA of the CDR3 is TGTGCCAGCAGCTTAAGTTGGGATCAGCCCCAGCATTTT. Protein: CASSLSWDQPQHF.

J is TRBJ2-1 and V is TRBV11-2; D is unclear. Trimming stripped 2 bases from V and 5 bases from J, with 13 bases between. The CDR3 has 15 residues. Germline V gene lookup returns CDR1 SGHAT and CDR2 FQNNGV. The CDR3 nucleotides are TGTGCCAGCAGCTTATTTAAGGGTTTGCACAATGAGCAGTTCTTC. Encoded protein: CASSLFKGLHNEQFF.